Below, one T cell receptor beta chain is given with its context. Its antigen is as yet unknown. This sample was included in a study of shared clonotypes between healthy human individuals. Study-wide points: Generally, naive subsets came out with larger estimated richness than memory subsets. Genetic and exposure-history diversity was limited by the few donors. It was the non-shared clonotypes that had lower generation probabilities than clonotypes shared by all four donors.

Deep level was the assay's run setting. Repertoires were generated with immunoSEQ multiplex PCR, while TCRdb's copy carries only in-frame clones and drops some. This sample carries roughly 2.4 million clones, about 94% of them seen once, and the ten largest clones take roughly 0.13%. The sequence was obtained from a man aged 18 to 29 in good health. The sample comprised naive CD4+ T cells sorted from blood. Subset reported: CD45RA+ positively selected.

CDR3 nucleotides: TGTGCCATCAGTGAGCACATGGACAGTGGCGAGCAGTACTTC. Its translation: CAISEHMDSGEQYF. V and J are TRBV10-3 and TRBJ2-7; a weak D match, TRBD1 (6 bases). Trimming removed 2 bases at V and 6 bases at J, with 14 bases between. The germline V gene encodes CDR1 ENHRY and CDR2 SYGVKD. This CDR3 is 14 amino acids long.